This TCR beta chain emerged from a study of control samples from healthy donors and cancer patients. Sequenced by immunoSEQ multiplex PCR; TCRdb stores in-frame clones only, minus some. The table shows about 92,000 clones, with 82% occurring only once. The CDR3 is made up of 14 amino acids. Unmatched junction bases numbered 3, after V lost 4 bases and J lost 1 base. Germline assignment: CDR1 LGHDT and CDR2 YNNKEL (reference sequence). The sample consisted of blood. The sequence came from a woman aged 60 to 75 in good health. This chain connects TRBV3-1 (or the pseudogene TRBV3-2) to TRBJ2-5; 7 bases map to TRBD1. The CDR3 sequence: CASSLGTVQETQYF. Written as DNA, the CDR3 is TGTGCCAGCAGCCTTGGGACAGTCCAAGAGACCCAGTACTTC.